A selection of T cell receptor beta chains follows, all from one sample in a study of T cell repertoires in cytomegalovirus infection. For these receptors, no antigen is known. A single record per CDR3 protein comes from TCRdb applying MiXCR to the reads. The sample lists roughly 570,000 distinct CDR3 sequences, 35% to 50% seen once, with around 48% in the top ten. Source: cultured PBMCs, taken from culture after CMV antigen stimulation. The receptors come from a human donor in good health (CMV status not recorded). Some clones in this sample may be carry-over from other donors' samples. Both conserved end residues are part of each CDR3. Fields, in order: clone size, J gene, V gene, D gene, CDR3 protein, CDR3 DNA. A D gene is named only where the DNA matches it firmly. The size of a clone is reported for some rows only, either as once, few or many, or as a class for expanded clones.

abundance: .
j_gene: TRBJ1-1
v_gene: TRBV7-9
d_gene: .
CDR3aa: CASNPLGGTFVGAFF
CDR3nt: TGTGCCAGCAACCCTCTCGGAGGAACGTTCGTTGGAGCTTTCTTT

abundance: .
j_gene: TRBJ2-7
v_gene: TRBV6-6
d_gene: TRBD2
CDR3aa: CASKLTRGDTRYEQYF
CDR3nt: TGTGCCAGCAAGCTGACACGGGGGGATACTCGATACGAGCAGTACTTC

abundance: .
j_gene: TRBJ1-4
v_gene: TRBV7-9
d_gene: TRBD1
CDR3aa: CASSFVPGQGPGGEKLFF
CDR3nt: TGTGCCAGCAGCTTCGTACCGGGACAGGGGCCCGGCGGTGAAAAACTGTTTTTT

abundance: few
j_gene: TRBJ2-5
v_gene: TRBV7-8
d_gene: .
CDR3aa: CASSFPPTRGEETQYF
CDR3nt: TGTGCCAGCAGCTTTCCGCCGACCAGGGGAGAAGAGACCCAGTACTTC

abundance: few
j_gene: TRBJ2-6
v_gene: TRBV7-8
d_gene: .
CDR3aa: CASSLESALWANVLTF
CDR3nt: TGTGCCAGCAGCTTAGAATCAGCCCTCTGGGCCAACGTCCTGACTTTC

abundance: .
j_gene: TRBJ2-5
v_gene: TRBV7-2
d_gene: TRBD2
CDR3aa: CPSSFQRGAGETQYF
CDR3nt: TGTCCCAGCAGCTTTCAGCGGGGGGCCGGGGAGACCCAGTACTTC

abundance: .
j_gene: TRBJ2-7
v_gene: TRBV7-8
d_gene: TRBD1
CDR3aa: CASSSEGGPDEQYF
CDR3nt: TGTGCCAGCAGCTCGGAAGGGGGCCCCGACGAGCAGTACTTC

abundance: .
j_gene: TRBJ2-1
v_gene: TRBV6-2/TRBV6-3
d_gene: .
CDR3aa: CASTVWTDHNEQFF
CDR3nt: TGTGCCAGCACCGTATGGACAGACCACAATGAGCAGTTCTTC

abundance: .
j_gene: TRBJ2-3
v_gene: TRBV19
d_gene: .
CDR3aa: CASSIQKVGDTQYF
CDR3nt: TGTGCCAGTAGTATCCAGAAGGTCGGAGATACGCAGTATTTT

abundance: .
j_gene: TRBJ2-4
v_gene: TRBV6-2/TRBV6-3
d_gene: .
CDR3aa: CASGKDSAKNIQYF
CDR3nt: TGTGCCAGCGGAAAGGACAGCGCCAAAAACATTCAGTACTTC

abundance: .
j_gene: TRBJ2-7
v_gene: TRBV12-5
d_gene: .
CDR3aa: CASGFANEQYF
CDR3nt: TGTGCTAGTGGTTTCGCCAACGAGCAGTACTTC

abundance: .
j_gene: TRBJ1-6
v_gene: TRBV28
d_gene: .
CDR3aa: CANSPGRSPLHF
CDR3nt: TGTGCCAACAGCCCAGGTCGTTCACCCCTCCACTTT

abundance: few
j_gene: TRBJ1-2
v_gene: TRBV10-3
d_gene: TRBD1
CDR3aa: CAITTGGGYGYTF
CDR3nt: TGTGCCATCACGACAGGGGGCGGCTATGGCTACACCTTC

abundance: .
j_gene: TRBJ1-1
v_gene: TRBV12-3/TRBV12-4
d_gene: .
CDR3aa: CASSPGWGTEAFF
CDR3nt: TGTGCCAGCAGTCCTGGGTGGGGCACTGAAGCTTTCTTT

abundance: few
j_gene: TRBJ2-7
v_gene: TRBV6-1
d_gene: TRBD1
CDR3aa: CASSQRDSTYEQYF
CDR3nt: TGTGCCAGCAGTCAACGGGACAGTACCTACGAGCAGTACTTC

abundance: few
j_gene: TRBJ1-4
v_gene: TRBV2
d_gene: .
CDR3aa: CASRSLDTNEKLFF
CDR3nt: TGTGCCAGCAGAAGCCTGGACACAAATGAAAAACTGTTTTTT

abundance: few
j_gene: TRBJ2-7
v_gene: TRBV7-9
d_gene: TRBD2
CDR3aa: CASSLKAGFFYEQYF
CDR3nt: TGTGCCAGCAGCTTAAAAGCGGGGTTTTTCTACGAGCAGTACTTC

abundance: few
j_gene: TRBJ2-5
v_gene: TRBV7-2
d_gene: .
CDR3aa: CASSLAVGETQYF
CDR3nt: TGTGCCAGCAGCCTAGCAGTGGGGGAGACCCAGTACTTC

abundance: few
j_gene: TRBJ2-3
v_gene: TRBV7-9
d_gene: .
CDR3aa: CASSLAPGADTDTQYF
CDR3nt: TGTGCCAGCAGCTTAGCCCCGGGAGCGGACACAGATACGCAGTATTTT

abundance: .
j_gene: TRBJ1-2
v_gene: TRBV27
d_gene: .
CDR3aa: CASSLYRTYGYTF
CDR3nt: TGTGCCAGCAGTTTATACCGGACCTATGGCTACACCTTC

abundance: .
j_gene: TRBJ2-3
v_gene: TRBV12-5
d_gene: TRBD2
CDR3aa: CASGLLLAGVTDTQYF
CDR3nt: TGTGCTAGTGGTTTGTTATTGGCGGGGGTCACAGATACGCAGTATTTT

abundance: .
j_gene: TRBJ1-1
v_gene: TRBV7-9
d_gene: .
CDR3aa: CANRPGPNTEAFF
CDR3nt: TGTGCCAACAGACCGGGACCTAACACTGAAGCTTTCTTT

abundance: .
j_gene: TRBJ1-2
v_gene: TRBV29-1
d_gene: .
CDR3aa: CSVRTEVNYGYTF
CDR3nt: TGCAGCGTCAGGACAGAAGTGAACTATGGCTACACCTTC

abundance: once
j_gene: TRBJ2-2
v_gene: TRBV10-3
d_gene: .
CDR3aa: CAIGSGNLITGELIF
CDR3nt: TGTGCCATTGGTTCGGGGAATTTGATCACCGGGGAGCTGATTTTT

abundance: few
j_gene: TRBJ2-1
v_gene: TRBV7-2
d_gene: .
CDR3aa: CASTVGGTYNEQFF
CDR3nt: TGTGCCAGCACGGTCGGCGGGACATACAATGAGCAGTTCTTC